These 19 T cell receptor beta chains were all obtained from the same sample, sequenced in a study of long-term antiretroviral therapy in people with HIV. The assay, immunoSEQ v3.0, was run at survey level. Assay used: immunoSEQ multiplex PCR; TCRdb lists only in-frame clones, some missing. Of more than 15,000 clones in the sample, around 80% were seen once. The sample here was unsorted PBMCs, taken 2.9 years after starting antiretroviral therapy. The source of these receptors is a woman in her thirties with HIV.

CDR3 protein: CASSEGVLSTDTQYF. The DNA of the CDR3 is TGTGCCAGCAGTGAAGGAGTTCTTAGCACAGATACGCAGTATTTT. This chain connects TRBV6-1 to TRBJ2-3; no clear D. The germline gives CDR1 MNHNS, CDR2 SASEGT. Trimming removed 1 base at V and 0 bases at J, with 8 bases between. The CDR3 sequence is 15 residues long.

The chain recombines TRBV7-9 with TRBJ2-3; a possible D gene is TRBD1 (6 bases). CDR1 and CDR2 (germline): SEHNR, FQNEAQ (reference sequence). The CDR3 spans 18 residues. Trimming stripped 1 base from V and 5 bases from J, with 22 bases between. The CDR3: CASSLGVIQGQQGDTQYF. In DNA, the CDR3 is TGTGCCAGCAGCTTAGGGGTAATACAGGGCCAGCAGGGAGATACGCAGTATTTT.

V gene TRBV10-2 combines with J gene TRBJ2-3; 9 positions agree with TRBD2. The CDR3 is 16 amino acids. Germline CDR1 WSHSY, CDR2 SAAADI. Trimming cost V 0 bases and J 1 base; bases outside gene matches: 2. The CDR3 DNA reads TGCGCCAGCAGTGAGTCGTGGACTAGCGGCACAGATACGCAGTATTTT. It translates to CASSESWTSGTDTQYF.

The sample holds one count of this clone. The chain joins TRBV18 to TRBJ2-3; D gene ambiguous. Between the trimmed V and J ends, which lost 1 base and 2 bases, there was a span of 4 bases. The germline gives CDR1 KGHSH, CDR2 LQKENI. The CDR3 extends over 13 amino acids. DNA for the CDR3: TGTGCCAGCTCACCACTGCCCACAGATACGCAGTATTTT. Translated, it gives CASSPLPTDTQYF.

The CDR3 reads CASSPSPSGNYGYTF. CDR3 sequence (DNA): TGTGCCAGTAGCCCAAGCCCCTCGGGGAACTATGGCTACACCTTC. The chain recombines TRBV19 with TRBJ1-2; D gene unclear. Germline CDR1 reads LNHDA; CDR2 reads SQIVND (reference sequence). V lost 6 bases, J lost 2 bases, and 16 bases lay in between. The CDR3 loop spans 15 amino acids.

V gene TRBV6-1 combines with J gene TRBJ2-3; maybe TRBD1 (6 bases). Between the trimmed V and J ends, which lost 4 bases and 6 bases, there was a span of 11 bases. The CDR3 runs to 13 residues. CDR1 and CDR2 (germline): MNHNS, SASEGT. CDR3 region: CASSGGPVDTQYF. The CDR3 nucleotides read TGTGCCAGCAGTGGGGGGCCAGTTGATACGCAGTATTTT.

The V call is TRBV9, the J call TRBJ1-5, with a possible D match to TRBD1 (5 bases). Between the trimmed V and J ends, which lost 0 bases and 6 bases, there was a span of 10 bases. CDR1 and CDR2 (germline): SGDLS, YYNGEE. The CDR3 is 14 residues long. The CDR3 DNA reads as TGTGCCAGCAGCGTAGGCCAGGGTAGTCAGCCCCAGCATTTT. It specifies CASSVGQGSQPQHF.

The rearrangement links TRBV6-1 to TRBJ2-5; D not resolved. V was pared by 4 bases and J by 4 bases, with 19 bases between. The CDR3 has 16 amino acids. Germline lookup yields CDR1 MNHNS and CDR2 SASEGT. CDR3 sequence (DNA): TGTGCCAGCAGTGGGAACCGTTTTAGTTATACAGAGACCCAGTACTTC. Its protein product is CASSGNRFSYTETQYF.

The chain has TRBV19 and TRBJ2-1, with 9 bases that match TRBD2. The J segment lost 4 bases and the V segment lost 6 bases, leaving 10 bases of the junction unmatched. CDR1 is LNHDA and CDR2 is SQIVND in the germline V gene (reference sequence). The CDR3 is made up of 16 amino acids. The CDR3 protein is CASRTTLAGFYNEQFF. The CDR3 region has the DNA TGTGCCAGTAGGACTACCCTAGCGGGGTTTTACAATGAGCAGTTCTTC.

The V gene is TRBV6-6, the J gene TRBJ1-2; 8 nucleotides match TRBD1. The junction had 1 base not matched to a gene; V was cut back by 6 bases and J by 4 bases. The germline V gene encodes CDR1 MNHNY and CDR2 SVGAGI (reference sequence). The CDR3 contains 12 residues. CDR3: CASRDRVYGYTF. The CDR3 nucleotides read TGTGCCAGCAGGGACAGGGTCTATGGCTACACCTTC.

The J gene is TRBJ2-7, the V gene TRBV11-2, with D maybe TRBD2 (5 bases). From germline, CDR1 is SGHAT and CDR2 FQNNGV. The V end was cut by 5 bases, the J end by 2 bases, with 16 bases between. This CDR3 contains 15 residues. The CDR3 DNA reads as TGTGCCAGCAGCGAAAATCCGGGGTCGGCCTACGAGCAGTACTTC. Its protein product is CASSENPGSAYEQYF.

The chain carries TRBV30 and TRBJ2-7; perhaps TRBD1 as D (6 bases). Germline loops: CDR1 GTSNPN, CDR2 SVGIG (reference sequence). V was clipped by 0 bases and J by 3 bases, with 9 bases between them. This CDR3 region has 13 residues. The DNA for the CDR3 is TGTGCCTGGAGTGTAGGACAGCACTACGAGCAGTACGTC. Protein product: CAWSVGQHYEQYV.

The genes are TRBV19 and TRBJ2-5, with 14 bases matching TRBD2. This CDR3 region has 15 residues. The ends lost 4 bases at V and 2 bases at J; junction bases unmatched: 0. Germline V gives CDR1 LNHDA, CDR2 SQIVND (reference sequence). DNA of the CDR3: TGTGCCAGTAGTAGACTAGCGGGGGGGCAAGAGACCCAGTACTTC. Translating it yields CASSRLAGGQETQYF. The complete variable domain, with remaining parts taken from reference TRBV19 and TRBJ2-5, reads DGGITQSPKYLFRKEGQNVTLSCEQNLNHDAMYWYRQDPGQGLRLIYYSQIVNDFQKGDIAEGYSVSREKKESFPLTVTSAQKNPTAFYLCASSRLAGGQETQYFGPGTRLLVL.

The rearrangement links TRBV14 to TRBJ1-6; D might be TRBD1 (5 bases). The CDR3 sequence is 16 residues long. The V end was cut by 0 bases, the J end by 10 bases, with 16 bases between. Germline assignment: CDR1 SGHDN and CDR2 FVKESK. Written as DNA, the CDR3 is TGTGCCAGCAGCCAAGATCGGGAACAGGTTCAATCACCCCTCCACTTT. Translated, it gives CASSQDREQVQSPLHF.

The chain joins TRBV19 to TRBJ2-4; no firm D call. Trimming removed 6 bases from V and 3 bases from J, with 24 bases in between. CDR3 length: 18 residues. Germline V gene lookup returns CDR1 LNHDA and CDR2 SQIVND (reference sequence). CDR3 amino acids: CASSDWEQFQPDKNIQYF. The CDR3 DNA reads TGTGCCAGTAGCGATTGGGAACAGTTCCAACCCGACAAAAACATTCAGTACTTC. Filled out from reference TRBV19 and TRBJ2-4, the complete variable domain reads DGGITQSPKYLFRKEGQNVTLSCEQNLNHDAMYWYRQDPGQGLRLIYYSQIVNDFQKGDIAEGYSVSREKKESFPLTVTSAQKNPTAFYLCASSDWEQFQPDKNIQYFGAGTRLSVL.

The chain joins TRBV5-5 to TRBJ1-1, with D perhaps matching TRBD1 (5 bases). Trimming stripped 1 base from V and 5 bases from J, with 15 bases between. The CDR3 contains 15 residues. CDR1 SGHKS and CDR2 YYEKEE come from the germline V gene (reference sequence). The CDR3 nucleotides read TGTGCCAGCAGCTTGCTGGGAACAGGAGGGACTGAAGCTTTCTTT. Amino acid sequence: CASSLLGTGGTEAFF. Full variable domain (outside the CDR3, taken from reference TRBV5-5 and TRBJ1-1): DAGVTQSPTHLIKTRGQQVTLRCSPISGHKSVSWYQQVLGQGPQFIFQYYEKEERGRGNFPDRFSARQFPNYSSELNVNALLLGDSALYLCASSLLGTGGTEAFFGQGTRLTVV.

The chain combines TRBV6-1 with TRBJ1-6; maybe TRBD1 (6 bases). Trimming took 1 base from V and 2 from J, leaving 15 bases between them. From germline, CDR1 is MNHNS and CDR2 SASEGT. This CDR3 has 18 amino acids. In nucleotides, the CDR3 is TGTGCCAGCAGTGAAGATCGGGGGCATGGGACCTATAATTCACCCCTCCACTTT. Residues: CASSEDRGHGTYNSPLHF.

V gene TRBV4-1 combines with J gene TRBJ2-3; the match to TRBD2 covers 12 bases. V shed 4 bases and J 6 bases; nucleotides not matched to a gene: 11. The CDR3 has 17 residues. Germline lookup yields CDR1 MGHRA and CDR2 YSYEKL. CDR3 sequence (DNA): TGCGCCAGCAGCCTTTCCTCTAGCGGGGGGGTTCAGGATACGCAGTATTTT. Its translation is CASSLSSSGGVQDTQYF.

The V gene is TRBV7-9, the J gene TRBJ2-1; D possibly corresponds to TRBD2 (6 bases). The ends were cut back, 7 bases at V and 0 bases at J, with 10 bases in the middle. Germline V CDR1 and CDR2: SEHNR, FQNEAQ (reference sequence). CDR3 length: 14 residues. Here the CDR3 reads CASTSGSSYNEQFF. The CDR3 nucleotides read TGTGCCAGCACCTCCGGGAGCTCCTACAATGAGCAGTTCTTC.